This T cell receptor (beta chain) came from a study of blood T cells in healthy people across ages (dated by TCRdb to between 2014 and 2017). In the study overall: In model experiments, template switching captured about one uniquely barcoded TCR beta cDNA molecule for every two T cells. Age-related changes in TCR beta repertoire diversity were measured in the study by deep sequencing normalized with unique cDNA molecular identifiers. Donors were grouped into four age groups: young (average 16 years), middle-aged (roughly 37), aged (around 62) and long-lived (approximately 81). To avoid experimental bias, donors of different ages were distributed randomly across sequencing lanes. For two donors (one aged 18 to 29 and one aged 80 or older), the study analyzed two additional independent replicas of 1 million unique cDNA reads from the same blood draw. General findings and caveats noted by the study authors: Total diversity estimates from one million sequenced T cells were considered lower bounds and underestimates. Bulk unsorted PBMC profiling prevented conclusive comparison of naive and antigen-experienced compartments. Observed TCR beta diversity per million T cells fell roughly linearly with age, and a significant reduction was already apparent by age roughly 40. The percentage of naive T cells measured by flow cytometry correlated strongly with observed TCR beta diversity. Donor CMV infection status was unknown, potentially confounding age-related changes in expanded clonotypes. Compared with the aged group, more naive CD4+ T cells, fewer expanded clones and increased TCR diversity were shown by the long-lived group, suggesting age selection.

From the cysteine through the phenylalanine, the CDR3 covers 15 amino acids. The sequence is cut down to CDR3 DNA, 45 bases in frame from base 1. From a lookup of the germline V gene (reference sequence), CDR1 and CDR2 are LGHDT and YNNKEL. Concerning this clonotype: The clone's antigen remains unknown. The record has no base qualities; no much larger clone is one base away.

The roughly 42 donors, aged about 6 to 95 years, were systemically healthy Caucasian individuals from Russia. Roughly 11 milliliters of peripheral blood were drawn from each donor into EDTA-treated Vacutainer tubes. Ficoll-Paque density-gradient centrifugation was used to isolate PBMCs, with at least 6 million obtained per sample. Total RNA was extracted from PBMCs with Trizol reagent, with at least 6 micrograms obtained per sample. For every donor, an aliquot of PBMCs went through flow cytometry to measure the percentages of naive CD45RAhigh/CD27high T cells. The method behind the library was 5' RACE. The sequencer was an Illumina HiSeq 2500. A second PCR of about 7 to 12 cycles was run with a J-beta primer mix and a sample-barcoded 5' primer. A unique molecular identifier was introduced onto each TCR beta cDNA molecule by a template-switch 5' adaptor carrying 12 random nucleotides. Each sample yielded at least 3 million CDR3-containing paired-end reads. The Mint cDNA synthesis kit, primed by a TRBC-specific oligonucleotide, was used to synthesize first-strand cDNA from all RNA. Following uracil-DNA glycosylase treatment, all cDNA underwent a first 18-cycle PCR with the universal primers M1SS and BC2_uni_R. The original pipeline was this. Normalization of each sample was performed by random selection of 1 million high-quality reads, each carrying a distinct molecular identifier. Instead of being binned into consensus sequences, reads that shared molecular identifiers were thrown out. MiTCR, with a Q25 quality threshold and the strictest error-elimination algorithm, was used for CDR3 identification, clonotype clustering and error correction. Lower-bound total TCR beta diversity was estimated with a nonparametric unseen species model using Euler transformation. The public reads were run again by TCRdb, first through fastp at Q25 and then through MiXCR, and only productive beta chains were kept. Each entry is one CDR3 protein sequence, shown with its most common DNA and genes. TCRdb's processing, not the authors' own work, is the source of the V and J calls. The table for this sample lists 890,000 or so distinct CDR3 sequences; around 62% of them were counted only once. In total, the top ten clones hold about a quarter of the sample.

The sequence joins TRBV3-1 to TRBJ2-7; TRBD2 is a possible D gene, resting on 7 matching bases. The end of the DNA fits TRBJ2-5 better, so the J call may be wrong. Sequenced sample: blood. The origin of this receptor is a man aged 30-40 years in good health. The DNA sequence follows: TGTGCCAGCAGCCCCGGAAGGGGGGGGCACGAGACCCAGTACTTC. This sequence encodes CASSPGRGGHETQYF.